One and the same sample provided the 19 T cell receptor beta chains below, sequenced in a study of T cells in women clearing cervical HPV infection. Profiling relied on immunoSEQ multiplex PCR, and the TCRdb table lists in-frame clones only, not all of them. The sample shows 20,000 to 25,000 clones, and about 6.3% sits with its ten largest clones. The specimen sequenced was blood buffy coat. The receptors were gathered from a woman between 18 and 69 years old with a cervical HPV16 infection that either progressed to CIN3+ or cleared (not recorded which).

Note on this clone: The read stops 3 residues short of the end of the CDR3; the missing end is completed from the germline J gene. The chain couples TRBV7-9 to TRBJ1-2; TRBD1 agrees at 8 bases. Germline V gives CDR1 SEHNR, CDR2 FQNEAQ (reference sequence). This CDR3 contains 15 residues. The part of the CDR3 DNA that was read is TGTGCCAGCAGGCCCGCCGGGACAGGTACCTACGAC. Its protein is CASRPAGTGTYD. The full CDR3 is CASRPAGTGTYDYTF. Drawing the rest from reference TRBV7-9 and TRBJ1-2, the complete variable domain is DTGVSQNPRHKITKRGQNVTFRCDPISEHNRLYWYRQTLGQGPEFLTYFQNEAQLEKSRLLSDRFSAERPKGSFSTLEIQRTEQGDSAMYLCASRPAGTGTYDYTFGSGTRLTVV.

Notes on this clone: The read ends 3 residues before the CDR3 terminus; that terminus is restored from the germline J gene. The chain couples TRBV19 to TRBJ2-2; no clear D gene. Per the germline V gene, CDR1 is LNHDA and CDR2 is SQIVND (reference sequence). The CDR3 totals 14 residues. CDR3 sequence: CASSTQLGYEKLFF. The sequenced CDR3 bases are TGTGCCAGTAGTACCCAGTTGGGCTATGAAAAG. Looking up the rest from reference TRBV19 and TRBJ2-2 gives the full variable domain: DGGITQSPKYLFRKEGQNVTLSCEQNLNHDAMYWYRQDPGQGLRLIYYSQIVNDFQKGDIAEGYSVSREKKESFPLTVTSAQKNPTAFYLCASSTQLGYEKLFFGEGSRLTVL.

Note on this clone: Read sequence stops 3 residues before the CDR3 end, and the germline J gene provides the missing end. The rearrangement links TRBV14 to TRBJ2-7, with TRBD1 as a possible D gene (5 bases). The CDR3 covers 15 residues. Trimming took 1 base from V and 3 from J, leaving 13 bases between them. Germline CDR1 SGHDN, CDR2 FVKESK. CDR3 region: CASSQGGLSFYEQYF. The part of the CDR3 DNA that was read is TGTGCCAGCAGCCAAGGGGGCCTCTCCTTCTACGAG.

Concerning this clone itself: The CDR3 goes on 3 residues after the read ends, and that part is filled in from the germline J gene. The V gene is TRBV12-5, the J gene TRBJ2-1, with 8 bases aligning to TRBD1. The V gene end was trimmed by 0 bases and the J gene end by 7 bases; junction bases not matched to a gene: 11. This CDR3 has 17 amino acids. Germline CDR1 reads LGHNT; CDR2 reads FRNRAP. CDR3 sequence: CASGLVLGTGSFNEQFF. CDR3 DNA, as far as it was read: TGTGCTAGTGGTTTGGTACTGGGGACAGGCTCCTTTAATGAG.

Comments on this clone: The read is 3 residues too short to cover the CDR3 end, so that end is filled in from the germline J gene. The chain has TRBV4-2 and TRBJ2-4; possible D gene TRBD2, 6 bases. V was clipped by 0 bases and J by 2 bases, with 17 bases between them. The germline gives CDR1 LGHNA, CDR2 YNFKEQ. The CDR3 has 18 amino acids. CDR3 DNA, as far as it was read: TGTGCCAGCAGCCAAGATTTTGGGGGGAGCGCTACCAAAAACATT. This translates into CASSQDFGGSATKNI. In full, the CDR3 reads CASSQDFGGSATKNIQYF.

About this clone: From the germline J gene comes the end of the CDR3, since the read stops 3 residues before it. The chain carries TRBV7-9 and TRBJ2-5, with D hard to call. CDR3 size: 11 residues. CDR1 SEHNR and CDR2 FQNEAQ come from the germline V gene (reference sequence). V shed 5 bases and J shed 4 bases, with 5 bases lying between them. CDR3 DNA (partial): TGTGCCAGCAGCCCCTCAGAGACC. Protein: CASSPSET. The CDR3 in its entirety is CASSPSETQYF.

About this clone: The read is 3 residues too short to cover the CDR3 end, so that end is filled in from the germline J gene. J is TRBJ1-2 and V is TRBV19; D gene uncertain. Per the germline V gene, CDR1 is LNHDA and CDR2 is SQIVND (reference sequence). The V gene lost 5 bases and the J gene lost 7 bases, with 17 bases spanning the gap. CDR3 length equals 14 residues. Incomplete CDR3 DNA: TGTGCCAGTAGTCCGCAGGCAGGAGAGGGTGGC. Protein sequence: CASSPQAGEGG. The full CDR3 is CASSPQAGEGGYTF.

Notes on this clone: The CDR3 end is not reached by the read, which stops 3 residues before it; the germline J gene fills it in. The rearrangement uses TRBV28 and TRBJ2-1; 8 bases agree with TRBD2. V lost 5 bases, J lost 1 base, and 13 bases stayed unmatched. This CDR3 has 18 amino acids. Germline-derived CDR1 and CDR2 are MDHEN and SYDVKM. The chain's CDR3 is CASSVTSGWGPSYNEQFF. The sequenced CDR3 bases are TGTGCCAGCAGTGTTACTAGCGGTTGGGGACCTTCCTACAATGAG.

As regards this clone: The sequenced fragment ends 3 residues before the CDR3 boundary, so the rest is inferred from the germline J gene. This chain joins TRBV19 and TRBJ1-2; 9 bases map to TRBD1. Germline V CDR1 and CDR2: LNHDA, SQIVND (reference sequence). The CDR3 runs 14 residues. The sequenced CDR3 bases are TGTGCCAGTAATCCCAGGGACAGGGCAGATACC. It is translated as CASNPRDRADT. The entire CDR3 protein reads CASNPRDRADTYTF. Using reference TRBV19 and TRBJ1-2 for the parts outside the CDR3, the full variable domain is DGGITQSPKYLFRKEGQNVTLSCEQNLNHDAMYWYRQDPGQGLRLIYYSQIVNDFQKGDIAEGYSVSREKKESFPLTVTSAQKNPTAFYLCASNPRDRADTYTFGSGTRLTVV.

Concerning this clone itself: Coverage ceases 3 residues before the CDR3 finishes, and the germline J gene fills in the end. The chain combines TRBV12-3 or TRBV12-4 with TRBJ2-5; maybe TRBD1 (7 bases). With 4 bases removed from V and 5 bases from J, the gap between germline ends came to 17 bases. The CDR3 has 15 amino acids. Incomplete CDR3 DNA: TGTGCCAGCAGTTCTCCCCCCAGGGGGGTGGAGACC. Protein sequence: CASSSPPRGVET. The CDR3 reads in full as CASSSPPRGVETQYF.

Of note for this clone: The read ends 3 residues before the CDR3 terminus; that terminus is restored from the germline J gene. The chain carries TRBV7-9 and TRBJ1-4; D uncertain. The CDR3 totals 14 residues. V was shortened by 3 bases and J by 0 bases, with 5 bases between the two germline ends. Germline V lookup: CDR1 SEHNR, CDR2 FQNEAQ (reference sequence). The CDR3 protein is CASSFSATNEKLFF. The covered CDR3 bases are TGTGCCAGCAGCTTCTCAGCAACTAATGAAAAA.

Of note for this clone: The sequenced fragment ends 3 residues before the CDR3 boundary, so the rest is inferred from the germline J gene. The V gene is TRBV5-1, the J gene TRBJ2-4; D ambiguous. The germline CDR1 and CDR2 sequences are SGHRS and YFSETQ. CDR3 length: 14 residues. The V and J ends lost 4 bases and 1 base respectively, with 9 bases between them. The covered CDR3 bases are TGCGCCAGCAGCACTGAAACCGCCAAAAACATT. It encodes CASSTETAKNI. The full CDR3 protein reads CASSTETAKNIQYF.

Concerning this clone itself: The read ends 3 residues shy of where the CDR3 ends; the end is completed using the germline J gene. The chain has TRBV28 and TRBJ1-4; 7 positions match TRBD1. Germline V lookup: CDR1 MDHEN, CDR2 SYDVKM. V lost 5 bases, J lost 0 bases, and 9 bases stayed unmatched. The length of the CDR3 is 17 residues. The CDR3 loop reads CASSQRDRESTNEKLFF. CDR3 DNA (partial): TGTGCCAGCAGTCAACGGGACAGAGAATCAACTAATGAAAAA.

To note about this clone: The read stops 3 residues short of the end of the CDR3; the missing end is completed from the germline J gene. The chain links TRBV28 to TRBJ2-2; weak D call: TRBD2 (6 bases). The V gene lost 6 bases and the J gene lost 3 bases, with 11 bases spanning the gap. In germline, CDR1 is MDHEN, CDR2 SYDVKM. This CDR3 is built from 14 residues. The part of the CDR3 DNA that was read is TGTGCCAGCAGGTACGGGGAGGACACCGGGGAG. It codes for CASRYGEDTGE. The full CDR3 protein reads CASRYGEDTGELFF.

Turning to this clone: The sequenced fragment ends 3 residues before the CDR3 boundary, so the rest is inferred from the germline J gene. The chain uses TRBV10-2 and TRBJ1-4; D may be TRBD1 (5 bases). CDR3 size: 15 residues. Germline CDR1 and CDR2: WSHSY and SAAADI. CDR3 DNA, as far as it was read: TGCGCCAGCAGTGACTGGGGCTTGGATAATTCACCA. This gives the protein CASSDWGLDNSP. The full CDR3 protein reads CASSDWGLDNSPLFF.

Concerning this clone itself: Sequence at one end of the junction differs from germline and may be a read error. The DNA ends 3 residues before the CDR3 does, and the rest of the CDR3 is filled in from the germline J gene. The V and J genes are TRBV4-2 and TRBJ2-3, with 11 bases aligning to TRBD1. The CDR3 contains 16 residues. In germline, CDR1 is LGHNA, CDR2 YNFKEQ. CDR3 DNA (partial): TGCGCCAGCAGCCAAGATCGGGGACAGGGGGCAGATACG. This encodes CASSQDRGQGADT. The entire CDR3 sequence reads CASSQDRGQGADTQYF.

Notes on this clone: Read coverage stops 3 residues before the CDR3 terminus; the germline J gene supplies the remainder. The chain uses TRBV18 and TRBJ1-1; D gene unclear. The CDR3 covers 13 residues. V was cut by 3 bases and J by 7 bases, with 12 bases left in between. Looked up from germline, CDR1 is KGHSH and CDR2 is LQKENI. The sequenced part of the CDR3 DNA is TGTGCCAGCTCACCGAACGAGGGCAATGAA. Translated: CASSPNEGNE. The whole CDR3 protein is CASSPNEGNEAFF.

Notes on this clone: The read ends 3 residues early relative to the CDR3; the germline J gene fills the gap. The V and J genes are TRBV19 and TRBJ2-4; 7 bases are a match to TRBD1. CDR3 length: 14 amino acids. CDR1 is LNHDA and CDR2 is SQIVND in the germline V gene (reference sequence). The CDR3: CASTHRGRDYGQYF. CDR3 DNA (partial): TGTGCCAGTACCCACAGGGGTCGAGACTATGGT. The full variable domain, rest sourced from reference TRBV19 and TRBJ2-4, is DGGITQSPKYLFRKEGQNVTLSCEQNLNHDAMYWYRQDPGQGLRLIYYSQIVNDFQKGDIAEGYSVSREKKESFPLTVTSAQKNPTAFYLCASTHRGRDYGQYFGAGTRLSVL.

According to its frequency, this clone is medium-sized (0.01 to 0.1%). The CDR3 goes on 3 residues after the read ends, and that part is filled in from the germline J gene. The gene calls are TRBV29-1 and TRBJ2-3, with TRBD2 matching 15 bases. This CDR3 has 15 amino acids. CDR1 is SQVTM, CDR2 ANQGSEA, per germline. V trimming: 4 bases; J trimming: 4 bases; junction bases outside the gene matches: 3. The CDR3 protein is CSVAWTSGRADTQYF. Partial CDR3 DNA: TGCAGCGTTGCCTGGACTAGCGGGAGGGCAGATACG.